These 10 T cell receptor beta chains originate from one sample sequenced in a study of CD8+ T cells in alopecia areata. Extracted RNA was reverse transcribed, and the resulting cDNA served as sequencing template. Assay used: immunoSEQ multiplex PCR; TCRdb lists only in-frame clones, some missing. The table has approximately 140,000 clones, more than 75% seen once. The material was CD8+ T cells sorted from blood, obtained at week 0. The receptor source for this set is a human donor with alopecia areata.

This chain joins TRBV5-1 and TRBJ1-1; 8 bases match TRBD1. The V segment lost 4 bases and the J segment 1 base; nucleotides outside the gene matches: 3. Per the germline V gene, CDR1 is SGHRS and CDR2 is YFSETQ. CDR3 length equals 14 residues. CDR3 sequence: CASSRTGPNTEAFF. In DNA, the CDR3 is TGCGCCAGCAGCCGGACAGGGCCGAACACTGAAGCTTTCTTT. The full variable domain, its missing parts supplied by reference TRBV5-1 and TRBJ1-1, is KAGVTQTPRYLIKTRGQQVTLSCSPISGHRSVSWYQQTPGQGLQFLFEYFSETQRNKGNFPGRFSGRQFSNSRSEMNVSTLELGDSALYLCASSRTGPNTEAFFGQGTRLTVV.

This chain connects TRBV27 to TRBJ2-4; D call uncertain. This CDR3 has 15 amino acids. CDR1 and CDR2 from the germline V gene are MNHEY and SMNVEV (reference sequence). Trimming shortened V by 3 bases and J by 0 bases, and 9 bases separated the two germline ends. The CDR3 region has the DNA TGTGCCAGCAGTTTGGGTAGATTAGCCAAAAACATTCAGTACTTC. This translates into CASSLGRLAKNIQYF.

V usage is TRBV4-1 and J usage is TRBJ2-3; D is perhaps TRBD1 (5 bases). Germline V lookup: CDR1 MGHRA, CDR2 YSYEKL. Trimming took 0 bases from V and 1 from J, leaving 11 bases between them. The CDR3 length is 16 residues. CDR3 sequence reads: CASSQDRQGRTDTQYF. CDR3 bases: TGCGCCAGCAGCCAAGATAGGCAGGGCCGCACAGATACGCAGTATTTT.

This chain connects TRBV5-6 to TRBJ2-5; D ambiguous. With the DNA end fitting TRBJ2-7 better, the J assignment may be wrong. CDR1 is SGHDT, CDR2 YYEEEE, per germline. The CDR3 is 13 residues long. Here the CDR3 reads CASSLDADYEQYF. The DNA of the CDR3 is TGTGCCAGCAGCTTGGATGCGGACTACGAGCAGTACTTC.

About this clone itself: This is likely an artifact of a read error, given a far larger clone one base away. J is TRBJ1-1 and V is TRBV10-3; 10 nucleotides line up with TRBD1. J lost 7 bases, V lost 4 bases, and 12 bases had no gene match. CDR3 length: 16 residues. CDR1 ENHRY and CDR2 SYGVKD come from the germline V gene. The CDR3 is CAISGSGDRGVGEAFF. In nucleotides, the CDR3 is TGTGCCATCAGTGGATCTGGGGACAGGGGAGTAGGTGAAGCTTTCTTT.

About this clone: Other DNA sequences in the same sample also yield this CDR3. This chain connects TRBV29-1 to TRBJ1-2; no definite D call. Germline V gene lookup returns CDR1 SQVTM and CDR2 ANQGSEA. The CDR3 sequence is 15 residues long. V was clipped by 3 bases and J by 5 bases, with 19 bases between them. The CDR3, as DNA: TGCAGCGTTGAGAGTGAGACCCCCGTGGCATATGGCTACACCTTC. Amino acid sequence: CSVESETPVAYGYTF.

The V and J genes are TRBV27 and TRBJ2-1; 11 bases agree with TRBD2. The CDR3 contains 15 residues. The V segment lost 9 bases and the J segment 12 bases; nucleotides outside the gene matches: 16. Germline CDR1 reads MNHEY; CDR2 reads SMNVEV (reference sequence). CDR3 protein: CASSRSVAGGPGQFF. As DNA, the CDR3 is TGTGCCAGTTCTCGATCGGTAGCGGGAGGGCCGGGGCAGTTCTTC.

This chain links TRBV12-2 with TRBJ2-7; the DNA was not compared with TRBD1, the D call given in the table. TRBV12-2 is a recognized pseudogene. CDR3 length: 17 residues. The CDR3 loop is CASRLRPEDRYSYEQYF. CDR3 coding DNA: TGTGCAAGTCGCTTGCGTCCGGAGGACAGGTACTCCTACGAGCAGTACTTC.

A single count supports this clone. The genes are TRBV7-9 and TRBJ1-2; no reliable D call. The CDR3 is 14 residues long. Germline V gene sequence: CDR1 SEHNR, CDR2 FQNEAQ (reference sequence). Trimming shortened V by 1 base and J by 0 bases, and 6 bases separated the two germline ends. The chain's CDR3 is CASSLVTANYGYTF. For the CDR3, the DNA is TGTGCCAGCAGCTTAGTAACGGCTAACTATGGCTACACCTTC. Supplemented by reference TRBV7-9 and TRBJ1-2, the full variable domain reads DTGVSQNPRHKITKRGQNVTFRCDPISEHNRLYWYRQTLGQGPEFLTYFQNEAQLEKSRLLSDRFSAERPKGSFSTLEIQRTEQGDSAMYLCASSLVTANYGYTFGSGTRLTVV.

The V call is TRBV6-5, the J call TRBJ1-2, with 8 bases matching TRBD1. Germline V lookup: CDR1 MNHEY, CDR2 SVGAGI. With V trimmed by 2 bases and J by 6 bases, 5 bases remained unmatched. The CDR3 consists of 14 residues. CDR3 coding DNA: TGTGCCAGCAGTTACCTGACAGGGGCTGATGGCTACACCTTC. Encoded protein: CASSYLTGADGYTF.